These 25 T cell receptor beta chains originate from one sample sequenced in a study of control samples from healthy donors and cancer patients. Assay: immunoSEQ multiplex PCR; the TCRdb copy retains only in-frame clones and omits some. This sample has 90,000 to 150,000 clones, with 70% to 90% found just once. Specimen: blood. Receptor source: a man between 35 and 55 years old in good health.

This sequence joins TRBV3-1 (or the pseudogene TRBV3-2) and TRBJ1-6; D perhaps matches TRBD1 (5 bases). This CDR3 comprises 14 residues. Trimming removed 2 bases at V and 7 bases at J, with 9 bases between. CDR1 is LGHDT, CDR2 YNNKEL, per germline (reference sequence). CDR3 amino acids: CASSQLEGNSPLHF. DNA of the CDR3: TGTGCCAGCAGCCAACTGGAGGGGAATTCACCCCTCCACTTT.

The CDR3 loop is CASSPRWASAAGELFF. The DNA for the CDR3 is TGTGCCAGCAGTCCCAGGTGGGCTAGCGCGGCCGGGGAGCTGTTTTTT. The chain carries TRBV25-1 and TRBJ2-2; the D gene is possibly TRBD2 (6 bases). The V gene lost 5 bases and the J gene lost 6 bases, with 19 bases spanning the gap. This CDR3 is 16 amino acids long. Germline CDR1 and CDR2: MGHDK and SYGVNS.

The chain has TRBV6-5 and TRBJ1-1, with a tentative D call TRBD1 (6 bases). The CDR3 is made up of 14 amino acids. Germline values: CDR1 MNHEY, CDR2 SVGAGI. V was pared by 1 base and J by 8 bases, with 14 bases between. In nucleotides, the CDR3 is TGTGCCAGCAGTTACTTCGGGACACTCGACGAAGCTTTCTTT. It yields the protein CASSYFGTLDEAFF.

The CDR3: CASSRGTSGGEEQFF. As DNA, the CDR3 is TGTGCCAGCAGCCGAGGGACTAGCGGGGGAGAAGAGCAGTTCTTC. The gene calls are TRBV7-6 and TRBJ2-1, with 14 nucleotides matching TRBD2. Germline CDR1 and CDR2: SGHVS and FNYEAQ. Trimming at V came to 5 bases and at J to 10 bases, leaving 7 bases not matched to a gene. The CDR3 is 15 residues long. The full variable domain, its missing parts supplied by reference TRBV7-6 and TRBJ2-1, is GAGVSQSPRYKVTKRGQDVALRCDPISGHVSLYWYRQALGQGPEFLTYFNYEAQQDKSGLPNDRFSAERPEGSISTLTIQRTEQRDSAMYRCASSRGTSGGEEQFFGPGTRLTVL.

V is TRBV28 and J is TRBJ2-7; D is ambiguous. Germline V CDR1 and CDR2: MDHEN, SYDVKM. V was pared by 6 bases and J by 5 bases, with 8 bases between. This CDR3 has 11 residues. CDR3 in amino acids: CASSATNEQYF. CDR3 bases: TGTGCCAGCAGCGCAACGAACGAGCAGTACTTC.

Note on this clone: It may be a read error: a sequence one base away is much more abundant. This sequence joins TRBV11-3 and TRBJ1-1, with D unresolved. CDR1 is SGHNT and CDR2 is YENEEA in the germline V gene. The CDR3 runs 13 residues. Trimming left V 2 bases short and J 0 bases short, with 4 bases between. In DNA, the CDR3 is TGTGCCAGCAGCTTAACGGTGAACACTGAAGCTTTCTTT. This gives the protein CASSLTVNTEAFF.

The chain combines TRBV5-1 with TRBJ1-3, with a possible D match to TRBD1 (6 bases). The CDR3 is 15 amino acids. CDR1 SGHRS and CDR2 YFSETQ come from the germline V gene. V lost 5 bases to trimming and J lost 1 base, with 13 bases between them. CDR3 nucleotide sequence: TGCGCCAGCAGACAGGGTCCGGAGTCTGGAAACACCATATATTTT. It yields the protein CASRQGPESGNTIYF.

J is TRBJ2-5 and V is TRBV5-4; maybe TRBD2 (7 bases). Trimming cost V 1 base and J 5 bases, with 12 bases left between them. The CDR3 length is 14 residues. Germline CDR1 reads SGHNT; CDR2 reads YYREEE (reference sequence). The CDR3 DNA follows: TGTGCCAGCAGCTTGCGCGGGGGCCATGAGACCCAGTACTTC. This translates into CASSLRGGHETQYF. Full variable domain (outside the CDR3, taken from reference TRBV5-4 and TRBJ2-5): ETGVTQSPTHLIKTRGQQVTLRCSSQSGHNTVSWYQQALGQGPQFIFQYYREEENGRGNFPPRFSGLQFPNYSSELNVNALELDDSALYLCASSLRGGHETQYFGPGTRLLVL.

The rearrangement joins TRBV30 to TRBJ1-3; D is unresolved. The CDR3 runs to 14 residues. V shed 2 bases and J shed 0 bases, with 8 bases lying between them. In germline, CDR1 is GTSNPN, CDR2 SVGIG (reference sequence). As DNA, the CDR3 is TGTGCCTGGAGTTTCAGCTACTCTGGAAACACCATATATTTT. This encodes CAWSFSYSGNTIYF.

The chain recombines TRBV19 with TRBJ1-1; D not resolved. The CDR3 is 13 amino acids. Germline V CDR1 and CDR2: LNHDA, SQIVND (reference sequence). The germline V and J ends were trimmed by 9 bases and 0 bases, with 11 bases remaining between them. CDR3 protein: CASSGFVNTEAFF. The DNA of the CDR3 is TGTGCCAGCTCCGGTTTCGTGAACACTGAAGCTTTCTTT.

This chain joins TRBV20-1 and TRBJ2-3; D unresolved. V was trimmed by 3 bases and J by 9 bases, leaving 10 bases between them. This CDR3 spans 11 amino acids. Per the germline V gene, CDR1 is DFQATT and CDR2 is SNEGSKA (reference sequence). CDR3 loop: CSASPSRTQYF. The CDR3, as DNA: TGCAGTGCTAGTCCCTCGAGGACGCAGTATTTT.

V usage is TRBV9 and J usage is TRBJ1-5, with D unresolved. The germline V and J ends were trimmed by 0 bases and 0 bases, with 4 bases remaining between them. The CDR3 loop spans 14 amino acids. The germline gives CDR1 SGDLS, CDR2 YYNGEE. CDR3 sequence: CASSVAGSNQPQHF. DNA for the CDR3: TGTGCCAGCAGCGTAGCTGGTAGCAATCAGCCCCAGCATTTT.

The chain joins TRBV5-6 to TRBJ1-2, with D perhaps TRBD1 (5 bases). Germline values: CDR1 SGHDT, CDR2 YYEEEE. The CDR3 totals 12 residues. The V and J ends lost 4 bases and 5 bases respectively, with 9 bases between them. CDR3 DNA: TGTGCCAGCAGCACCCAGGGTTATGGCTACACCTTC. The encoded protein is CASSTQGYGYTF.

The chain combines TRBV27 with TRBJ1-1; D may be TRBD1 (5 bases). With 6 bases removed from V and 5 bases from J, the gap between germline ends came to 16 bases. The CDR3 is 14 residues long. Per the germline V gene, CDR1 is MNHEY and CDR2 is SMNVEV (reference sequence). The CDR3 sequence: CASRTGGRRTEAFF. DNA of the CDR3: TGTGCCAGCAGAACGGGGGGGAGGAGGACTGAAGCTTTCTTT.

The chain is built from TRBV12-3 or TRBV12-4 and TRBJ1-2; no clear D. The CDR3 totals 11 residues. V lost 4 bases, J lost 7 bases, and 7 bases lay in between. In nucleotides, the CDR3 is TGTGCCAGCAGTTCCGGGGTTGGCTACACCTTC. This encodes CASSSGVGYTF.

The chain uses TRBV5-6 and TRBJ1-3; possibly TRBD1 for D (5 bases). The germline gives CDR1 SGHDT, CDR2 YYEEEE. The CDR3 consists of 16 residues. V shed 0 bases and J shed 0 bases, with 10 bases lying between them. CDR3 sequence reads: CASSLVGHHSGNTIYF. CDR3 coding DNA: TGTGCCAGCAGCTTGGTCGGACACCACTCTGGAAACACCATATATTTT.

This sequence joins TRBV4-1 and TRBJ1-5, with D unclear. Trimming stripped 0 bases from V and 5 bases from J, with 8 bases between. CDR3 length: 14 residues. Per germline, CDR1 MGHRA and CDR2 YSYEKL. The CDR3 region is CASSQDSLDQPQHF. DNA for the CDR3: TGCGCCAGCAGCCAAGACAGTCTCGATCAGCCCCAGCATTTT.

J is TRBJ1-2 and V is TRBV3-1 (or the pseudogene TRBV3-2); D remains ambiguous. V was trimmed by 0 bases and J by 4 bases, leaving 9 bases between them. The CDR3 runs 14 residues. The germline CDR1 and CDR2 sequences are LGHDT and YNNKEL (reference sequence). CDR3 protein: CASSQDIMIYGYTF. In DNA form, the CDR3 reads TGTGCCAGCAGCCAAGACATTATGATCTATGGCTACACCTTC.

This clone was found once. Here the CDR3 reads CASSVGRQGANTGELFF. CDR3 nucleotide sequence: TGTGCCAGCAGCGTAGGGAGGCAGGGGGCGAACACCGGGGAGCTGTTTTTT. The V call is TRBV9, the J call TRBJ2-2, with 7 positions matching TRBD1. CDR1 and CDR2 from the germline V gene are SGDLS and YYNGEE. CDR3 length: 17 residues. Unmatched junction bases numbered 5, after V lost 0 bases and J lost 0 bases.

V gene TRBV25-1 combines with J gene TRBJ1-2; D unclear. From germline, CDR1 is MGHDK and CDR2 SYGVNS. Trimming left V 2 bases short and J 8 bases short, with 12 bases between. The CDR3 covers 13 residues. In DNA form, the CDR3 reads TGTGCCAGCAGTGAACGGTTTGCTATGGGCTACACCTTC. This translates into CASSERFAMGYTF.

V is TRBV7-8 and J is TRBJ2-4; D is uncertain. The CDR3 is 15 amino acids. V lost 1 base and J 3 bases, leaving 10 bases between the germline ends. Germline CDR1 reads SGHVS; CDR2 reads FQNEAQ. CDR3 DNA sequence: TGTGCCAGCAGCTTAGACTGGCGGAACAAAAACATTCAGTACTTC. Translation gives CASSLDWRNKNIQYF.

The rearrangement joins TRBV13 to TRBJ2-2; D is unclear. Germline-derived CDR1 and CDR2 are PRHDT and FYEKMQ (reference sequence). This CDR3 is 14 amino acids long. The germline V and J ends were trimmed by 5 bases and 4 bases, with 11 bases remaining between them. CDR3 in DNA: TGTGCCAGCAGCCAGGACCCCCTCACCGGGGAGCTGTTTTTT. It yields the protein CASSQDPLTGELFF.

This chain uses TRBV16 with TRBJ1-4; a weak D match, TRBD1 (5 bases). Trimming left V 3 bases short and J 0 bases short, with 11 bases between. Germline lookup yields CDR1 KGHSY and CDR2 FQNENV. There are 16 residues in the CDR3. CDR3 sequence (DNA): TGTGCCAGCAGCCACCTAGGGGCCGCAACTAATGAAAAACTGTTTTTT. Protein sequence: CASSHLGAATNEKLFF.

This chain links TRBV5-1 with TRBJ2-2, with a tentative D call TRBD2 (5 bases). The CDR3 is made up of 13 amino acids. Germline loops: CDR1 SGHRS, CDR2 YFSETQ. V dropped 5 bases and J dropped 2 bases, with 7 bases sitting between them. The CDR3 sequence: CASRGVNTGELFF. CDR3 in DNA: TGCGCCAGCAGGGGAGTCAACACCGGGGAGCTGTTTTTT.

The V call is TRBV27, the J call TRBJ2-1; D possibly corresponds to TRBD1 (5 bases). Germline V gene sequence: CDR1 MNHEY, CDR2 SMNVEV (reference sequence). V lost 6 bases and J 2 bases, leaving 8 bases between the germline ends. This CDR3 is 13 amino acids long. This CDR3 is CASSRVAYNEQFF. CDR3 coding DNA: TGTGCCAGCAGCAGGGTGGCCTACAATGAGCAGTTCTTC.